What follows describes a single TCR beta chain. Its specificity is unknown. The CDR3 has 14 residues. CDR1 MDHEN and CDR2 SYDVKM come from the germline V gene. V was clipped by 6 bases and J by 4 bases; unmatched bases: 9. The data derive from a study of T cell responses to AZD1222 COVID-19 vaccine. Study context: Whether given at about 4 or about 12 weeks, second doses were pooled.

This table comes from immunoSEQ multiplex PCR, and its TCRdb copy is limited to in-frame clones, with some not included. The table has over 100,000 clones, roughly 90% seen once; the top ten hold approximately 1.6%. Study-wide results and caveats: The donor group comprised mostly white British people and more females; the analysis possibly underestimated clonal diversity. Elevations in Spike-specific TCR breadth and depth followed administration of two AZD1222 doses.

The chain employs TRBV28 and TRBJ2-7; 7 bases line up with TRBD1. The starting material was peripheral blood, obtained on day 0 of AZD1222 vaccination. This TCR was recovered from an adult in good health. The CDR3 here is CASRPGTALYEQYF. In nucleotides, the CDR3 is TGTGCCAGCAGGCCCGGGACAGCCCTTTACGAGCAGTACTTC.